The 32 T cell receptor beta chains below all came from one sample that was sequenced in a study of blood T cell repertoires in COVID-19. Produced via immunoSEQ multiplex PCR; TCRdb's table is partial and in-frame only. The table shows around 370,000 clones, with 85% to 90% occurring only once. Sequenced material: peripheral blood. These receptors originate from a woman in her forties or fifties with COVID-19, enrolled during active disease.

This clone was detected a few times. The chain recombines TRBV11-2 with TRBJ2-7; possibly TRBD2 for D (5 bases). CDR3 size: 14 residues. Looked up from germline, CDR1 is SGHAT and CDR2 is FQNNGV. Trimming removed 1 base at V and 2 bases at J, with 9 bases between. The CDR3 reads CASSLVGNPYEQYF. The CDR3 DNA follows: TGTGCCAGCAGCTTAGTCGGGAACCCCTACGAGCAGTACTTC.

The J gene is TRBJ2-1, the V gene TRBV19; TRBD2 is a possible D gene (6 bases). CDR3 length equals 16 residues. Trimming removed 4 bases at V and 6 bases at J, with 19 bases between. The germline V gene has CDR1 LNHDA and CDR2 SQIVND (reference sequence). CDR3 nucleotide sequence: TGTGCCAGTAGTACGTTCCGGGACTTCCTCAGCAATGAGCAGTTCTTC. Its protein is CASSTFRDFLSNEQFF.

This sequence joins TRBV6-2 or TRBV6-3 and TRBJ2-7, with TRBD2 matching 8 bases. The CDR3 is 14 residues long. From germline, CDR1 is MNHEY and CDR2 SVGEGT. Trimming took 3 bases from V and 4 from J; bases not matched to a gene: 5. The CDR3 DNA reads as TGTGCCAGCAGTTATCTCGGGGGGGGGTACGAGCAGTACTTC. Translation: CASSYLGGGYEQYF.

This clone came up many times. At the DNA level, this CDR3 is encoded by other sequences in the same sample as well. V is TRBV19 and J is TRBJ2-7; D may be TRBD1 (5 bases). CDR3 length equals 13 residues. Germline CDR1 LNHDA, CDR2 SQIVND (reference sequence). V lost 3 bases to trimming and J lost 1 base, with 7 bases between them. CDR3 amino acids: CASSIPGSYEQYF. The CDR3 DNA sequence: TGTGCCAGTAGTATCCCAGGGTCCTACGAGCAGTACTTC.

The chain couples TRBV4-1 to TRBJ1-5, with 7 nucleotides matching TRBD1. Germline trimming cut 0 bases from V and 5 bases from J; bases unmatched to any gene: 10. The CDR3 sequence is 17 residues long. Per the germline V gene, CDR1 is MGHRA and CDR2 is YSYEKL. This CDR3 reads CASSQDLLDRPHQPQHF. CDR3 coding DNA: TGCGCCAGCAGCCAAGATCTACTGGACAGGCCCCATCAGCCCCAGCATTTT.

In its sample, this clone was seen once. The CDR3 bases are TGTGCCAGCAGCTTAAAAGGTCCGGGGACTGAAGCTTTCTTT. It yields the protein CASSLKGPGTEAFF. The rearrangement links TRBV11-2 to TRBJ1-1, with D uncertain. The germline V gene has CDR1 SGHAT and CDR2 FQNNGV. The V end was cut by 2 bases, the J end by 5 bases, with 12 bases between. CDR3 length: 14 residues.

The V call is TRBV6-1, the J call TRBJ1-4; TRBD1 matches at 7 bases. This CDR3 region has 18 residues. Trimming took 2 bases from V and 8 from J; bases not matched to a gene: 17. Germline loops: CDR1 MNHNS, CDR2 SASEGT. CDR3: CASSESPLRGRLQEKLFF. The CDR3 DNA sequence: TGTGCCAGCAGTGAAAGTCCTTTGAGGGGGCGCCTCCAAGAAAAACTGTTTTTT.

The chain combines TRBV28 with TRBJ1-2, with 9 bases that match TRBD1. The J segment lost 2 bases and the V segment lost 5 bases, leaving 6 bases of the junction unmatched. The germline V gene encodes CDR1 MDHEN and CDR2 SYDVKM. The CDR3 is made up of 15 amino acids. The CDR3 region has the DNA TGTGCCAGCAGTCCCGGGGACAGGGCCAACTATGGCTACACCTTC. It is translated as CASSPGDRANYGYTF.

The chain recombines TRBV6-5 with TRBJ2-5, with TRBD1 matching over 9 bases. The V and J ends lost 4 bases and 5 bases, in that order; junction bases with no gene match: 8. Germline CDR1 is MNHEY and CDR2 is SVGAGI. The length of the CDR3 is 15 residues. The CDR3 here is CASSLDRGRLETQYF. The CDR3 DNA sequence: TGTGCCAGCAGTTTGGACAGGGGCAGGCTTGAGACCCAGTACTTC.

In this sample, this clone turned up a few times. The gene calls are TRBV4-2 and TRBJ2-2; no firm D call. CDR1 is LGHNA and CDR2 is YNFKEQ in the germline V gene. Trimming left V 0 bases short and J 7 bases short, with 21 bases between. The CDR3 sequence is 18 residues long. Here the CDR3 reads CASSQDGNSLRWSGELFF. The CDR3 DNA reads as TGTGCCAGCAGCCAAGACGGAAACTCCCTGAGGTGGAGCGGGGAGCTGTTTTTT.

The J gene is TRBJ2-7, the V gene TRBV4-1, with D unresolved. CDR3 length: 17 amino acids. The V gene's germline CDR1 is MGHRA and CDR2 YSYEKL. V lost 0 bases, J lost 0 bases, and 15 bases lay in between. The CDR3 region is CASSQEWSTPLSYEQYF. The CDR3 bases are TGCGCCAGCAGCCAAGAGTGGTCGACACCACTCTCCTACGAGCAGTACTTC.

CDR3 region: CASSEDGSSYNEQFF. The DNA of the CDR3 is TGTGCCAGCAGCGAGGACGGGAGCTCCTACAATGAGCAGTTCTTC. J is TRBJ2-1 and V is TRBV7-2; possible D gene TRBD2, 6 bases. Germline V lookup: CDR1 SGHTA, CDR2 FQGNSA. V lost 5 bases, J lost 0 bases, and 11 bases lay in between. This CDR3 contains 15 residues. The full variable domain, in which reference TRBV7-2 and TRBJ2-1 provide the parts outside the CDR3, is GAGVSQSPSNKVTEKGKDVELRCDPISGHTALYWYRQSLGQGLEFLIYFQGNSAPDKSGLPSDRFSAERTGGSVSTLTIQRTQQEDSAVYLCASSEDGSSYNEQFFGPGTRLTVL.

The chain uses TRBV12-3 or TRBV12-4 and TRBJ2-1, with TRBD1 matching over 7 bases. Trimming removed 7 bases from V and 6 bases from J; junction bases left unmatched: 6. This CDR3 comprises 13 residues. The CDR3 loop reads CASNRGRGNEQFF. CDR3 coding DNA: TGTGCCAGCAACAGGGGAAGAGGCAATGAGCAGTTCTTC.

In this sample, this clone turned up a few times. V gene TRBV6-5 combines with J gene TRBJ2-2; TRBD2 is a possible D gene (6 bases). The CDR3 runs to 14 residues. The germline CDR1 and CDR2 sequences are MNHEY and SVGAGI. The V gene lost 7 bases and the J gene lost 12 bases, with 21 bases spanning the gap. The CDR3: CASTPGGSQRQLFF. CDR3 in DNA: TGTGCCAGCACCCCCGGGGGAAGCCAGCGGCAGCTGTTTTTT.

This sequence joins TRBV11-2 and TRBJ1-3, with a tentative D call TRBD1 (5 bases). Germline CDR1 SGHAT, CDR2 FQNNGV. The germline V and J ends were trimmed by 2 bases and 8 bases, with 7 bases remaining between them. The CDR3 has 12 amino acids. CDR3 loop: CASSLTGDTIYF. The CDR3 bases are TGTGCCAGCAGCTTAACGGGGGACACCATATATTTT.

The V call is TRBV27, the J call TRBJ1-5; 9 bases line up with TRBD1. CDR1 is MNHEY, CDR2 SMNVEV, per germline (reference sequence). This CDR3 region has 15 residues. V shed 8 bases, J shed 4 bases, and the junction held 9 bases outside the gene matches. The CDR3 here is CASQDRGIGNQPQHF. CDR3 DNA sequence: TGTGCCAGCCAAGACAGGGGGATAGGTAATCAGCCCCAGCATTTT.

J is TRBJ1-5 and V is TRBV21-1. TRBV21-1 is labeled a pseudogene. CDR3 length equals 14 residues. CDR3 sequence: CASSKRRGNQPQHF. CDR3 nucleotides: TGTGCCAGCAGCAAAAGGAGGGGCAATCAGCCCCAGCATTTT.

This sequence joins TRBV19 and TRBJ1-5; D unresolved. Germline loops: CDR1 LNHDA, CDR2 SQIVND (reference sequence). V shed 4 bases and J shed 2 bases, with 12 bases lying between them. CDR3 length equals 15 residues. CDR3 bases: TGTGCCAGTAGTACCCGGGAGGGCGGCAATCAGCCCCAGCATTTT. It yields the protein CASSTREGGNQPQHF.

This clone appeared once. The chain combines TRBV6-2 or TRBV6-3 with TRBJ1-2, with D unclear. The CDR3 totals 14 residues. Trimming took 3 bases from V and 3 from J, leaving 11 bases between them. The germline V gene encodes CDR1 MNHEY and CDR2 SVGEGT. The CDR3 reads CASSYPPEDYGYTF. The CDR3 nucleotides read TGTGCCAGCAGTTATCCTCCTGAGGACTATGGCTACACCTTC.

V is TRBV29-1 and J is TRBJ2-1; 10 bases match TRBD2. This CDR3 contains 16 residues. Germline V gene sequence: CDR1 SQVTM, CDR2 ANQGSEA. V trimming: 2 bases; J trimming: 2 bases; junction bases outside the gene matches: 6. CDR3 DNA sequence: TGCAGCGTTGAACCCGGGACTAGCGAACCCTACAATGAGCAGTTCTTC. Its translation: CSVEPGTSEPYNEQFF.

This chain links TRBV18 with TRBJ1-2; no reliable D call. The germline V gene has CDR1 KGHSH and CDR2 LQKENI. The length of the CDR3 is 15 residues. The V end lost 2 bases, the J end lost 0 bases, and 10 bases lay between the germline ends. The CDR3 protein is CASSPSQNTNYGYTF. For the CDR3, the DNA is TGTGCCAGCTCACCATCCCAGAATACTAACTATGGCTACACCTTC.

The chain joins TRBV24-1 to TRBJ2-6; D may be TRBD1 (5 bases). V was trimmed by 4 bases and J by 1 base, leaving 7 bases between them. The germline CDR1 and CDR2 sequences are KGHDR and SFDVKD. The CDR3 contains 15 residues. The CDR3 reads CATSDPGSGANVLTF. CDR3 nucleotide sequence: TGTGCCACCAGTGACCCAGGGTCTGGGGCCAACGTCCTGACTTTC.

This clone was recorded once. This rearrangement joins TRBV11-2 to TRBJ2-7; TRBD2 matches 8 bases. Germline CDR1 is SGHAT and CDR2 is FQNNGV. With V trimmed by 2 bases and J by 5 bases, 11 bases remained unmatched. CDR3 size: 16 residues. Here the CDR3 reads CASSLRDQREPHEQYF. DNA of the CDR3: TGTGCCAGCAGCTTAAGGGATCAGCGGGAGCCCCACGAGCAGTACTTC.

This clone came up a few times. The chain has TRBV5-1 and TRBJ1-1, with 7 bases matching TRBD1. The trim removed 4 bases at V and 6 bases at J, leaving 6 bases unmatched. The length of the CDR3 is 13 residues. Germline lookup yields CDR1 SGHRS and CDR2 YFSETQ. CDR3 in amino acids: CASSPGQSPEAFF. The CDR3 DNA sequence: TGCGCCAGCAGCCCGGGACAGAGCCCTGAAGCTTTCTTT.

The V call is TRBV27, the J call TRBJ2-5; 9 nucleotides match TRBD1. Germline V gene sequence: CDR1 MNHEY, CDR2 SMNVEV (reference sequence). This CDR3 contains 15 residues. Unmatched junction bases numbered 9, after V lost 6 bases and J lost 4 bases. The CDR3 coding sequence is TGTGCCAGCAGGGGGACAGGGCTCTTGGTAGAGACCCAGTACTTC. Translating gives CASRGTGLLVETQYF.

This clone has more than one count but fewer than ten. The chain is built from TRBV29-1 and TRBJ1-1, with 9 bases that match TRBD1. Germline CDR1 reads SQVTM; CDR2 reads ANQGSEA. The J segment lost 2 bases and the V segment lost 5 bases, leaving 3 bases of the junction unmatched. CDR3 length equals 13 residues. CDR3 amino acids: CSVTGQGNTEAFF. The DNA of the CDR3 is TGCAGCGTTACGGGACAGGGAAACACTGAAGCTTTCTTT.

This chain uses TRBV6-2 or TRBV6-3 with TRBJ2-7, with D possibly TRBD1 on 6 matching bases. CDR3 size: 15 residues. From germline, CDR1 is MNHEY and CDR2 SVGEGT. V was clipped by 5 bases and J by 2 bases, with 16 bases between them. The CDR3 DNA follows: TGTGCCAGCAGTCTCCTCTCCGGGACAACCTACGAGCAGTACTTC. Its protein is CASSLLSGTTYEQYF.

This clone was found a few times. The sample has other DNA sequences that encode this CDR3 too. The chain employs TRBV6-5 and TRBJ1-2, with D unresolved. The CDR3 has 14 amino acids. The ends were cut back, 0 bases at V and 2 bases at J, with 7 bases in the middle. Looked up from germline, CDR1 is MNHEY and CDR2 is SVGAGI. DNA for the CDR3: TGTGCCAGCAGTTACTCGCGGGGAAACTATGGCTACACCTTC. As protein: CASSYSRGNYGYTF.

CDR3 sequence reads: CASSQALAREAFF. The DNA for the CDR3 is TGTGCCAGCAGCCAAGCCCTGGCCAGGGAAGCTTTCTTT. The rearrangement links TRBV4-2 to TRBJ1-1; D is undetermined. The CDR3 length is 13 residues. Germline V gene lookup returns CDR1 LGHNA and CDR2 YNFKEQ. V shed 1 base and J shed 8 bases, with 11 bases lying between them.

The rearrangement links TRBV18 to TRBJ1-3; perhaps TRBD1 as D (6 bases). V lost 3 bases and J 0 bases, leaving 18 bases between the germline ends. The germline gives CDR1 KGHSH, CDR2 LQKENI. This CDR3 has 18 residues. CDR3 in amino acids: CASSPPQPGHRSGNTIYF. As DNA, the CDR3 is TGTGCCAGCTCACCCCCACAACCGGGACACCGCTCTGGAAACACCATATATTTT.

The J gene is TRBJ2-1, the V gene TRBV24-1; D remains ambiguous. With 1 base removed from V and 9 bases from J, the gap between germline ends came to 6 bases. This CDR3 is 12 amino acids long. Per the germline V gene, CDR1 is KGHDR and CDR2 is SFDVKD. The CDR3 sequence is CATSDFRPEQFF. The DNA for the CDR3 is TGTGCCACCAGTGATTTCAGGCCTGAGCAGTTCTTC.

The chain uses TRBV2 and TRBJ1-3; 7 nucleotides agree with TRBD1. Germline trimming cut 2 bases from V and 8 bases from J; bases unmatched to any gene: 6. The CDR3 runs 14 residues. Per the germline V gene, CDR1 is SNHLY and CDR2 is FYNNEI. CDR3 nucleotide sequence: TGTGCCAGCAGTGAACTGACAGGGAGAGACACCATATATTTT. Translated: CASSELTGRDTIYF.